This T cell receptor beta chain was retrieved from a study of cytomegalovirus exposure and HLA in healthy donors. The overall study: A preliminary data release comprised around 85 million unique TCRs obtained from HLA-typed donors.

The PCR contained 60 Vbeta and 13 Jbeta primers. Sequencing was performed with immunoSEQ multiplex PCR; in TCRdb, only in-frame clones are kept and a portion is missing. This sample has about 160,000 clones; around 78% occur once, and the top ten carry approximately 0.76%. This clone was recorded only once. Its matching antigen is unknown. Overall study results and limits: In a later analysis, HLA-associated TCR beta chains were more clonally expanded than equally common others.

Germline V gene data show CDR1 as SEHNR and CDR2 as FQNEAQ (reference sequence). CDR3 length: 16 amino acids. V lost 1 base and J lost 1; bases outside the gene matches: 5. This receptor was identified in a female donor in good health and CMV-seronegative. J is TRBJ2-3 and V is TRBV7-9; TRBD1 matches 7 bases. Material: PBMCs. This CDR3 reads CASSLDRGSRTDTQYF. The CDR3 DNA is TGTGCCAGCAGCTTAGACAGGGGCTCACGCACAGATACGCAGTATTTT.